This record looks at one T cell receptor beta chain sequence and its context. Its antigen is not known. This entry is derived from a study of T cell responses to AZD1222 COVID-19 vaccine. This CDR3 is built from 14 residues. Germline CDR1 is MNHEY and CDR2 is SVGEGT. V shed 2 bases and J 6 bases; nucleotides not matched to a gene: 4. Libraries were prepared by immunoSEQ multiplex PCR; TCRdb keeps only in-frame clonotypes and omits some of them. The data contain roughly 110,000 clones, 80% to 90% of them singletons. Whole-study findings and limits: Of the AZD1222 recipients, only 5 to 7 were seropositive at baseline. Nearly half of the spike-specific TCRs reportedly recognize variant regions that carry no mutations.

This clonotype originated in an adult in good health. This chain connects TRBV6-2 or TRBV6-3 to TRBJ1-5; 7 bases match TRBD1. Sequenced here: peripheral blood, sampled on day 0 of AZD1222 vaccination. CDR3 in DNA: TGTGCCAGCAGTTACATAAACAGGGGTCAGCCCCAGCATTTT. It encodes CASSYINRGQPQHF.